This record looks at one T cell receptor beta chain sequence and its context. Its antigen is still unknown. A single base separates this from a much larger clone, so it may be a read error. Extracted total RNA amounted to at least 6 micrograms for each sample. The second PCR ran roughly 7 to 11 cycles with a sample-barcoded 5' primer and J-beta primers. TCRdb re-derived calls from the 5' RACE reads in MiXCR, one entry per CDR3 protein. The top ten hold approximately 15% of the sample, which has some 670,000 distinct CDR3 sequences, around 50% seen once. These data come from a study of blood T cells in healthy people across ages. Study-wide points: Without sorted subsets, naive and antigen-experienced compartments could not be conclusively compared.

After removal of 0 bases from V and 11 bases from J, the junction contained 14 bases not matched to a gene. Germline-derived CDR1 and CDR2 are KGHDR and SFDVKD. The length of the CDR3 is 16 residues. This chain connects TRBV24-1 to TRBJ2-5; 7 bases map to TRBD2. This receptor was identified in an elderly woman in good health. The sample consisted of blood. The CDR3 nucleotides are TGTGCCACCAGTGATTTGTGGGGGGGATCCTACAATGAGCAGTACTTC. Its translation is CATSDLWGGSYNEQYF.